This TCR beta chain stems from a study of metastatic and nonmetastatic thyroid tumors. Looking at the study overall: Across peripheral blood and tumor or nodule tissue samples taken from malignant and benign thyroid patients, the repertoires were compared with one another. Regarding the study as a whole: Reports indicated that malignant thyroid tumors showed significantly higher TCR beta diversity than benign nodules did, in blood and tumor.

Authors' methods: The distant-metastasis classifier for papillary thyroid cancer was built from CDR3 differences across clinicopathological groups. TCRdb re-called the PCR reads with MiXCR. TCRdb, rather than the study authors, made the V and J calls. The sample lists 53,000 or so clones, approximately 20% occurring once. This CDR3 region has 14 residues. The germline gives CDR1 DFQATT, CDR2 SNEGSKA (reference sequence). A word on this clone: Its antigen remains unknown. At one end, the junction sequence differs from germline, possibly due to a read error.

Not a single patient had been given any form of treatment at any point before undergoing thyroid surgery. The sequenced sample was blood. V usage is TRBV20-1 and J usage is TRBJ2-5; TRBD1 agrees at 7 bases. This clonotype was sampled from a female donor with papillary thyroid cancer or a benign thyroid nodule (not recorded which). Some clones in this sample may be carry-over from other donors' samples. CDR3 sequence (DNA): TGCAGTGCCCTCCTTCAGGGGGAAGAGGAGACACAGTACTTC. Translation gives CSALLQGEEETQYF.